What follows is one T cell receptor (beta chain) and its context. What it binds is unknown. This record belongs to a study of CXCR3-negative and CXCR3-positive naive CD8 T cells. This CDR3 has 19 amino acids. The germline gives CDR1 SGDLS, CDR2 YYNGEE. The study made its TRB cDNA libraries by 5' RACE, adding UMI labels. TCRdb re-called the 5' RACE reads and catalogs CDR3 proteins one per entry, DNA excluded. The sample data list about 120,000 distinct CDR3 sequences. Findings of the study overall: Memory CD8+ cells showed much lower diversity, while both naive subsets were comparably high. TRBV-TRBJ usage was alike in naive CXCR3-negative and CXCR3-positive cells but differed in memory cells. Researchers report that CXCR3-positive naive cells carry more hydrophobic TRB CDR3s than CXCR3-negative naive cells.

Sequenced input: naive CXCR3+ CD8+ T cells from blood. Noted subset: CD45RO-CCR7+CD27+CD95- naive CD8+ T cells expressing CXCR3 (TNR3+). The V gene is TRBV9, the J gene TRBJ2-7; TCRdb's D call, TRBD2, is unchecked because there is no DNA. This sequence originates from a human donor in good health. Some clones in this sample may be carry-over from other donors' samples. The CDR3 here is CASSVATGGLAGETYEQYF.